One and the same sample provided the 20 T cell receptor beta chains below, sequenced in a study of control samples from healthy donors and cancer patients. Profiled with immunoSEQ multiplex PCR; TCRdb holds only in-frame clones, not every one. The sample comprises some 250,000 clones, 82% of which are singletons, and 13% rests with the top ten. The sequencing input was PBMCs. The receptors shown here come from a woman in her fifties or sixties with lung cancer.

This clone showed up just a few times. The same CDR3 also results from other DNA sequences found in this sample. The CDR3 reads CASRQPTGELFF. CDR3 coding DNA: TGTGCCAGCAGGCAACCCACCGGGGAGCTGTTTTTT. The rearrangement links TRBV3-1 (or the pseudogene TRBV3-2) to TRBJ2-2, with no clear D. This CDR3 region has 12 residues. The germline CDR1 and CDR2 sequences are LGHDT and YNNKEL (reference sequence). Trimming removed 6 bases at V and 4 bases at J, with 6 bases between.

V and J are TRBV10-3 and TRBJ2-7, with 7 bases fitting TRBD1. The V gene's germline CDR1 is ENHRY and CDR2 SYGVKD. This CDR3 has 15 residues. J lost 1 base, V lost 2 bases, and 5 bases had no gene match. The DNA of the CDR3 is TGTGCCATCAGTGAGGAGACAGGGCCTTCCTACGAGCAGTACTTC. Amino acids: CAISEETGPSYEQYF.

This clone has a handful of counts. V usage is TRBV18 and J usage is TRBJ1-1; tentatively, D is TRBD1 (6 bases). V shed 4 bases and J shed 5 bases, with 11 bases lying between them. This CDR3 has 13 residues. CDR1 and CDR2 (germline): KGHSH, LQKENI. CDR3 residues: CASSRKGGTEAFF. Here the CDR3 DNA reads TGTGCCAGCTCACGGAAGGGGGGGACTGAAGCTTTCTTT.

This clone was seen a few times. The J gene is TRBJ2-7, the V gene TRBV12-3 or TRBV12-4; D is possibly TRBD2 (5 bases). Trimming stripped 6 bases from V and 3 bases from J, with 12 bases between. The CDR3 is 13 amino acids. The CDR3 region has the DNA TGTGCCAGCAGCACACCCCGGGACTACGAGCAGTACTTC. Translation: CASSTPRDYEQYF.

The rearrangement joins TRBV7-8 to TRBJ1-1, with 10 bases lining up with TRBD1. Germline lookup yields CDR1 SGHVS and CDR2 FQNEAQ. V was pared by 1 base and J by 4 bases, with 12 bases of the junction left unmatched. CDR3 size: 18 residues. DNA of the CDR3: TGTGCCAGCAGCTTAGGGTCCCGACCGGGACAGGGGCGCACTGAAGCTTTCTTT. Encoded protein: CASSLGSRPGQGRTEAFF. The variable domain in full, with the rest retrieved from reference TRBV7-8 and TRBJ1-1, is GAGVSQSPRYKVAKRGQDVALRCDPISGHVSLFWYQQALGQGPEFLTYFQNEAQLDKSGLPSDRFFAERPEGSVSTLKIQRTQQEDSAVYLCASSLGSRPGQGRTEAFFGQGTRLTVV.

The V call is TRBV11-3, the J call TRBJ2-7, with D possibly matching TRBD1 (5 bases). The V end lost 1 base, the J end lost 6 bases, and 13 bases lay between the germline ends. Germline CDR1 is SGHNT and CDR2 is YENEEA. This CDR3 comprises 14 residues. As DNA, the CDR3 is TGTGCCAGCAGCTTAGGGCCAGGGAATAGCGAGCAGTACTTC. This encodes CASSLGPGNSEQYF.

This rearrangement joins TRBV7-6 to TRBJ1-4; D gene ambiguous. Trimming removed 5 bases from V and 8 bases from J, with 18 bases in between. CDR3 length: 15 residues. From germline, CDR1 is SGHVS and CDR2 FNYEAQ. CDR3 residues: CASSPDVTVREKLFF. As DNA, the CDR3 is TGTGCCAGCAGCCCCGATGTGACGGTGCGGGAAAAACTGTTTTTT.

The CDR3 region is CASSWAQDTQYF. The CDR3 coding sequence is TGTGCCAGCAGCTGGGCTCAGGATACGCAGTATTTT. The chain recombines TRBV7-9 with TRBJ2-3; no clear D gene. Per the germline V gene, CDR1 is SEHNR and CDR2 is FQNEAQ (reference sequence). CDR3 size: 12 residues. V was clipped by 4 bases and J by 6 bases, with 8 bases between them.

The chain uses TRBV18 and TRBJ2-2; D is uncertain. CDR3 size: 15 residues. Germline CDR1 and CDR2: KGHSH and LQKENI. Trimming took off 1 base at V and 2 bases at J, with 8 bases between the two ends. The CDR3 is CASSPRRVNTGELFF. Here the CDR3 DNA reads TGTGCCAGCTCACCACGACGGGTCAACACCGGGGAGCTGTTTTTT.

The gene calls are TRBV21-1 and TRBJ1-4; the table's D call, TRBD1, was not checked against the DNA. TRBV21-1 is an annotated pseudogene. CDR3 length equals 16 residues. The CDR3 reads CASGGQGDATNEKLFF. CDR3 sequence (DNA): TGTGCCAGCGGGGGACAGGGGGATGCAACTAATGAAAAACTGTTTTTT.

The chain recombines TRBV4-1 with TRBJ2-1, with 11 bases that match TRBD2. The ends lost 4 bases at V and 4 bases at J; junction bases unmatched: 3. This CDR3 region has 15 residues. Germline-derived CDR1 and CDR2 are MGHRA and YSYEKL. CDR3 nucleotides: TGCGCCAGCAGCCCGGGACTAGCGGAATACAATGAGCAGTTCTTC. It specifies CASSPGLAEYNEQFF.

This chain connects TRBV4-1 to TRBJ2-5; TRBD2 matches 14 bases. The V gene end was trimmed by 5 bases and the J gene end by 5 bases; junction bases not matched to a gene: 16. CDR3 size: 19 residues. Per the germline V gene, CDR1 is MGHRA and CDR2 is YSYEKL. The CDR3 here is CASSAPGTSGGAGSETQYF. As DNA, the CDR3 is TGCGCCAGCAGCGCCCCCGGGACTAGCGGGGGAGCGGGGTCCGAGACCCAGTACTTC.

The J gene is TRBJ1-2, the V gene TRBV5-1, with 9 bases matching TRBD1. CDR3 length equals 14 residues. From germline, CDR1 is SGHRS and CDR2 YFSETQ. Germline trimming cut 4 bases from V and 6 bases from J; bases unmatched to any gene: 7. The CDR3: CASSRTGVGDGYTF. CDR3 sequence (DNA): TGCGCCAGCAGCCGGACAGGGGTAGGGGATGGCTACACCTTC. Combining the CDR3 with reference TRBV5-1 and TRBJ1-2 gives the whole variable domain KAGVTQTPRYLIKTRGQQVTLSCSPISGHRSVSWYQQTPGQGLQFLFEYFSETQRNKGNFPGRFSGRQFSNSRSEMNVSTLELGDSALYLCASSRTGVGDGYTFGSGTRLTVV.

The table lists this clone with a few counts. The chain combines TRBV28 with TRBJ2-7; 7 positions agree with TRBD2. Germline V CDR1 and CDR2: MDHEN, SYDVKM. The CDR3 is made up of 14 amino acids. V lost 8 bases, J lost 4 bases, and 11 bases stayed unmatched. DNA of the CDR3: TGTGCCAGCGCCGGCCCCGGGGGGAGGTACGAGCAGTACTTC. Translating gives CASAGPGGRYEQYF.

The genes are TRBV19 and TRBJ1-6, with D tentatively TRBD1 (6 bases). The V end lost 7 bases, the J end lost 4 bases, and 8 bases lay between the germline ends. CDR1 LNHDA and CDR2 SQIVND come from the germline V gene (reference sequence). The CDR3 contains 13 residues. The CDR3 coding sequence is TGTGCCAGTACTACAGGGTATAATTCACCCCTCCACTTT. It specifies CASTTGYNSPLHF.

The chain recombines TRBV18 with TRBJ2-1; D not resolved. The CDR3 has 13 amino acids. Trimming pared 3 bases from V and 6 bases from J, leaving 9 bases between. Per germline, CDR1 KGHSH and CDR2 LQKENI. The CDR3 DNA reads TGTGCCAGCTCACCCCTCTTCGCCAATGAGCAGTTCTTC. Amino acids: CASSPLFANEQFF.

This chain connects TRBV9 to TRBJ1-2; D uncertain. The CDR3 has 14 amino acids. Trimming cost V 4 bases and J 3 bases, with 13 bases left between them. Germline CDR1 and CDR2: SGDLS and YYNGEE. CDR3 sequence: CASSPQFGDYGYTF. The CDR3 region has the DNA TGTGCCAGCAGCCCCCAATTTGGGGACTATGGCTACACCTTC.

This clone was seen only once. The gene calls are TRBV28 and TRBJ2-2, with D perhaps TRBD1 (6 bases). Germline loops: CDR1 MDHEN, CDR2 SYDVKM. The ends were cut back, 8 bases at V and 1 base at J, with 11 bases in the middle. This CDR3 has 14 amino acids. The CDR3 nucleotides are TGTGCCAGCCGAAAACAGGGGAACACCGGGGAGCTGTTTTTT. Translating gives CASRKQGNTGELFF.

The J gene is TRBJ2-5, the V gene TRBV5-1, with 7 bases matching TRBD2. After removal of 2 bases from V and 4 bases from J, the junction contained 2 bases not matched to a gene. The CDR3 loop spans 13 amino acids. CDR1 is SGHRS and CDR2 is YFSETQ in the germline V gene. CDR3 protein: CASSLPGGETQYF. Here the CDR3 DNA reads TGCGCCAGCAGCTTACCGGGGGGAGAGACCCAGTACTTC.

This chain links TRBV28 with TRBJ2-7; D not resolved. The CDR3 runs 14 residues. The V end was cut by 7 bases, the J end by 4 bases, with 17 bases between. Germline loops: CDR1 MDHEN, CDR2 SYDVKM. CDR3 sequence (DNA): TGTGCCAGCACCCCTGTGCTAGTTGGTTACGAGCAGTACTTC. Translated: CASTPVLVGYEQYF.